The rows below give T cell receptor beta chains drawn from one sample of a study of beta chain features in type 1 diabetes. The protocol was immunoSEQ multiplex PCR, while the TCRdb copy is restricted to in-frame clones and leaves out a portion. The data show about 660,000 clones, around 15% seen once. The sequenced material came from naive CD4+ T cells from blood. These receptors all come from a man between 18 and 35 years old with type 1 diabetes. CDR3s include the opening cysteine and the closing phenylalanine or tryptophan. D genes are given only for firm matches. Some rows mark clone size as missing; the rest say once, few, many or name a class of expanded clone.

j_call d_call cdr3_length v_call clone_size cdr3_nt cdr3_aa
TRBJ1-5 - 13 TRBV28 few TGTGCCAGCAGTCCCCACGTCGGAGGGCCCCAGCATTTT CASSPHVGGPQHF
TRBJ2-3 TRBD2 16 TRBV5-4 few TGTGCCAGCAGCTCAAGGACTAGCGGGAGAACAGATACGCAGTATTTT CASSSRTSGRTDTQYF
TRBJ2-3 - 17 TRBV4-1 - TGCGCCAGCAGCCAACGCTCACAGGGGGGGAGCACAGATACGCAGTATTTT CASSQRSQGGSTDTQYF
TRBJ1-4 - 16 TRBV4-3 few TGCGCCAGCAGCCAAATCCAGTCTGCAACTAATGAAAAACTGTTTTTT CASSQIQSATNEKLFF
TRBJ2-7 - 12 TRBV6-1 - TGTGCCAGCAGTCAGACAGTTTACGAGCAGTACTTC CASSQTVYEQYF
TRBJ2-1 - 12 TRBV29-1 - TGCAGCGTTGACCCGGGGCTCAATGAGCAGTTCTTC CSVDPGLNEQFF
TRBJ2-7 - 17 TRBV21-1 - TGTGCCAGGTCCAATGCCGCTAATAGAGGGATCACCTACGAGCAGTACTTC CARSNAANRGITYEQYF
TRBJ2-7 - 14 TRBV29-1 - TGCAGCGTAACAGGGACGGGGTCCTCCTACGAGCAGTACTTC CSVTGTGSSYEQYF
TRBJ1-6 - 13 TRBV6-5 - TGTGCCAGCCAACACGGGGAGATGTCACCCCTCCACTTT CASQHGEMSPLHF
TRBJ1-1 - 11 TRBV29-1 - TGCAGCGTGCGGAGGGAGACTGAAGCTTTCTTT CSVRRETEAFF
TRBJ2-1 TRBD2 16 TRBV28 few TGTGCCAGCAGTTTGTGGCAGCGGGGGGGCTACAATGAGCAGTTCTTC CASSLWQRGGYNEQFF
TRBJ2-1 TRBD2 17 TRBV18 few TGTGCCAGCTCACCAGGACTAGCCTCGAGCTCCTACAATGAGCAGTTCTTC CASSPGLASSSYNEQFF
TRBJ1-1 TRBD1 14 TRBV30 few TGTGCCTGGAGGGGTGGACAGGGGAACACTGAAGCTTTCTTT CAWRGGQGNTEAFF
TRBJ2-3 - 15 TRBV7-9 - TGTGCCAGCAGCTTAAGGAAAGGCGGCACAGATACGCAGTATTTT CASSLRKGGTDTQYF
TRBJ1-1 - 14 TRBV30 few TGTGCCTGGAGTCGTATAGCAGAAAGATATGAAGCTTTCTTT CAWSRIAERYEAFF
TRBJ2-7 TRBD1 16 TRBV6-5 - TGTGCCAGCAGTTATTCCGGACAGGGAGGCTCCTACGAGCAGTACTTC CASSYSGQGGSYEQYF
TRBJ1-1 TRBD1 15 TRBV30 - TGTGCCTGGAGTCATCCCGGGACAGTGAACACTGAAGCTTTCTTT CAWSHPGTVNTEAFF
TRBJ2-7 - 15 TRBV30 - TGTGCCTGGCGATCCCACGCGGACAGAGCGTTCGAGCAGTACTTC CAWRSHADRAFEQYF
TRBJ1-1 TRBD1 15 TRBV7-2 - TGTGCCAGCAGCTTTTCGCCCGGACAGGGTAATCAGGCTTTCTTT CASSFSPGQGNQAFF
TRBJ2-7 - 17 TRBV4-1 few TGCGCCAGCAGCCAAGAAGGGGGAGGGCAGGACTCCTACGAGCAGTACTTC CASSQEGGGQDSYEQYF
TRBJ1-3 TRBD1 16 TRBV2 - TGTGCCAGCAGTGAGACAGGGAGGAACTCTGGAAACACCATATATTTT CASSETGRNSGNTIYF
TRBJ2-5 - 15 TRBV29-1 few TGCAGCCTCCGGGTCGGGACATCTCCCTTTGAGACCCAGTACTTC CSLRVGTSPFETQYF
TRBJ1-2 - 13 TRBV27 - TGTGCCAGCAGTCCCCAAGGAAGCTATGGCTACACCTTC CASSPQGSYGYTF
TRBJ2-1 - 16 TRBV28 - TGTGCCAGCAGTTCCTCCAGCGGACCCTCCTACAATGAGCAGTTCTTC CASSSSSGPSYNEQFF
TRBJ1-3 - 15 TRBV28 few TGTGCCAGCAGTTCACAACAGGTTACTGGAAACACCATATATTTT CASSSQQVTGNTIYF
TRBJ2-5 - 14 TRBV5-1 few TGCGCCAGCAGCTCGTTAACGACAGGAGAGACCCAGTACTTC CASSSLTTGETQYF
TRBJ1-2 - 15 TRBV9 - TGTGCCAGCAGCCCGAGGAGAGGGGGTGATCGAGGCTACACCTTC CASSPRRGGDRGYTF
TRBJ2-1 - 12 TRBV13 - TGTGCCAGCAGCCCTGAGCGTACGGAGCAGTTCTTC CASSPERTEQFF
TRBJ1-2 TRBD1 10 TRBV9 - TGTGCCAGCAGTGGGACAGCGGATTTGTTC CASSGTADLF
TRBJ2-2 - 12 TRBV9 few TGTGCCAGCAGCGTATACACCGGGGAGCTGTTTTTT CASSVYTGELFF